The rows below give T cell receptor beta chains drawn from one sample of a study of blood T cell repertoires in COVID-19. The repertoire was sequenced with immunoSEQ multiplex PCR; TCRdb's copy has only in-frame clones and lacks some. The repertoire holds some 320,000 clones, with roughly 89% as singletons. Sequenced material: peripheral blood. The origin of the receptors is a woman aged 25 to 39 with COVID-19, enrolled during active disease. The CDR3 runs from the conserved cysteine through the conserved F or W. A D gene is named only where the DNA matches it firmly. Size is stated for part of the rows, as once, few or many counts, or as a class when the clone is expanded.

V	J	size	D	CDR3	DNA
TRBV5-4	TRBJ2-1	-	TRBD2	CASSLAKIAGGPYNEQFF	TGTGCCAGCAGCTTGGCGAAGATAGCGGGGGGTCCCTACAATGAGCAGTTCTTC
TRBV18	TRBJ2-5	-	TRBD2	CASSPGLAGVETQYF	TGTGCCAGCTCACCTGGACTAGCGGGGGTTGAGACCCAGTACTTC
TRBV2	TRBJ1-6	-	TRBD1	CASSRTGNDNSPLHF	TGTGCCAGCAGCCGGACAGGGAACGATAATTCACCCCTCCACTTT
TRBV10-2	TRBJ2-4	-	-	CASSESRGNIQYF	TGCGCCAGCAGTGAAAGCCGAGGAAACATTCAGTACTTC
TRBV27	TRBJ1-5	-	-	CASSPLTGGSNQPQHF	TGTGCCAGCAGTCCTTTGACGGGGGGGAGCAATCAGCCCCAGCATTTT
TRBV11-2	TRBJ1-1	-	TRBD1	CASRGQGLNTEAFF	TGTGCCAGCAGGGGACAGGGGCTGAACACTGAAGCTTTCTTT
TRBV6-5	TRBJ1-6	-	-	CASSYSNQGNSPLHF	TGTGCCAGCAGTTACTCGAACCAGGGAAATTCACCCCTCCACTTT
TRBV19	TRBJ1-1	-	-	CASRSVRDTEAFF	TGTGCCAGTAGATCGGTCAGGGACACTGAAGCTTTCTTT
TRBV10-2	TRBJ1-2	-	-	CASSEYAQNYGYTF	TGCGCCAGCAGTGAGTATGCACAGAACTATGGCTACACCTTC
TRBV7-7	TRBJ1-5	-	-	CASSLGEGQPQHF	TGTGCCAGCAGCTTAGGTGAGGGTCAGCCCCAGCATTTT
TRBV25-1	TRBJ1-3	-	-	CASSRRSSGNTIYF	TGTGCCAGCAGTCGGAGGAGCTCTGGAAACACCATATATTTT
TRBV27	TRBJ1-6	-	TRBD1	CASSPGQPSSYNSPLHF	TGTGCCAGCAGTCCGGGACAGCCGAGCTCCTATAATTCACCCCTCCACTTT
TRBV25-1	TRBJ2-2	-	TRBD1	CASSTHSGTGSGGELFF	TGTGCCAGCAGTACCCACTCCGGGACAGGGTCGGGCGGGGAGCTGTTTTTT
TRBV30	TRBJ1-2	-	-	CAWSVLSNYGYTF	TGTGCCTGGAGTGTACTATCAAACTATGGCTACACCTTC
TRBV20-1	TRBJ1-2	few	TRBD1	CSVRGQGGYTF	TGCAGTGTTAGGGGGCAGGGTGGCTACACCTTC
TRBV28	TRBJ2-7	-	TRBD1	CASSAPEDRGYEQYF	TGTGCCAGCAGTGCCCCTGAGGACAGGGGCTACGAGCAGTACTTC
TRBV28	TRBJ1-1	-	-	CASSQGLAHLEAFF	TGTGCCAGCAGTCAGGGTTTAGCCCACCTTGAAGCTTTCTTT
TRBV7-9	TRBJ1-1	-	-	CASSLEGGNTEAFF	TGTGCCAGCAGCTTAGAGGGAGGGAACACTGAAGCTTTCTTT
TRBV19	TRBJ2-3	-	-	CASSARGGTDTQYF	TGTGCCAGTAGCGCCAGGGGGGGCACAGATACGCAGTATTTT
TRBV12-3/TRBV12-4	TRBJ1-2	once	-	CASSPTETLGYTF	TGTGCCAGCAGCCCGACAGAAACTTTGGGCTACACCTTC
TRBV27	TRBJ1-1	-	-	CASSFGRVTEAFF	TGTGCCAGCAGTTTCGGCAGGGTCACTGAAGCTTTCTTT
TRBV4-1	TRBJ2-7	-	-	CASKLGQGNYEQYF	TGCGCCAGTAAGCTCGGGCAGGGAAACTACGAGCAGTACTTC
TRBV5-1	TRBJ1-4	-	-	CASSLRTDPNEKLFF	TGCGCCAGCAGCTTACGGACAGACCCCAATGAAAAACTGTTTTTT
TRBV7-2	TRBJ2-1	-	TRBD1	CASSLFRTGAGDEQFF	TGTGCCAGCAGCTTATTCCGGACAGGGGCGGGAGATGAGCAGTTCTTC
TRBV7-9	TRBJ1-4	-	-	CASSRHNRVLELFF	TGTGCCAGCAGCCGGCACAACAGGGTTCTTGAACTGTTTTTT
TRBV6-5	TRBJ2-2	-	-	CASSYSRAGELFF	TGTGCCAGCAGTTACTCCCGCGCCGGGGAGCTGTTTTTT
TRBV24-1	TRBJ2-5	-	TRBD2	CATGGRAGGLETQYF	TGTGCCACCGGAGGTCGGGCCGGGGGGTTAGAGACCCAGTACTTC
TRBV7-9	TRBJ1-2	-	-	CASSAPGKNYGYTF	TGTGCCAGCAGCGCTCCCGGGAAAAACTATGGCTACACCTTC
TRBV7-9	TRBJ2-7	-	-	CASSSPGRGGEQYF	TGTGCCAGCTCAAGCCCGGGACGAGGGGGCGAGCAGTACTTC
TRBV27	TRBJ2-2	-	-	CASSLLGAGELFF	TGTGCCAGCAGTTTATTGGGCGCCGGGGAGCTGTTTTTT
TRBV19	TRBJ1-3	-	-	CASSLRVGAGNTIYF	TGTGCCAGTAGTTTACGAGTCGGAGCTGGAAACACCATATATTTT
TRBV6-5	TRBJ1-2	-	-	CASRRGDGGYTF	TGTGCCAGCAGACGGGGGGATGGTGGCTACACCTTC
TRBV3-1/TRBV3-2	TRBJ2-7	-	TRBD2	CASSLRGGSYEQYF	TGTGCCAGCAGCCTCCGGGGAGGGTCCTACGAGCAGTACTTC
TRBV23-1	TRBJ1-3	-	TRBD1	CASRRRGPLDTIYF	TGCGCCAGCAGGAGGAGGGGGCCTTTGGACACCATATATTTT
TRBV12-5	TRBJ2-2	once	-	CASGLVEINSVELFF	TGTGCTAGTGGTTTGGTGGAGATAAACTCCGTCGAGCTGTTTTTT
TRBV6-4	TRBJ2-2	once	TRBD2	CASKGSGGAGELFF	TGTGCCAGCAAGGGTAGCGGGGGCGCAGGGGAGCTGTTTTTT
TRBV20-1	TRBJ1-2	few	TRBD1	CSASSRGLYYGYTF	TGCAGTGCTAGTTCCAGGGGGCTATACTATGGCTACACCTTC
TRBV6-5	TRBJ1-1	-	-	CASPSFVFPEAFF	TGTGCCAGTCCGTCGTTTGTATTTCCTGAAGCTTTCTTT
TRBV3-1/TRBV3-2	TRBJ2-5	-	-	CASSQDVGRRETQYF	TGTGCCAGCAGCCAAGATGTGGGGAGGAGGGAGACCCAGTACTTC
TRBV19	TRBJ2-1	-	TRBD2	CASNPGGISYNEQFF	TGTGCCAGTAACCCCGGGGGGATCTCCTACAATGAGCAGTTCTTC
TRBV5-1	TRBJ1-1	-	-	CATRAQGSTEAFF	TGCGCCACGAGAGCCCAGGGTTCCACTGAAGCTTTCTTT
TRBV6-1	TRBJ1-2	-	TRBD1	CASSGTGGAGLGYGYTF	TGTGCCAGCAGTGGGACAGGGGGCGCGGGGCTTGGGTATGGCTACACCTTC
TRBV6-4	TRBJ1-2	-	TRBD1	CASSGGTGYGGYGYTF	TGTGCCAGCAGTGGAGGGACAGGTTACGGGGGCTATGGCTACACCTTC
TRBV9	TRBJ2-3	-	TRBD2	CASSVTTSGGAGLTDTQYF	TGTGCCAGCAGCGTAACGACTAGCGGGGGAGCCGGTCTCACTGATACGCAGTATTTT
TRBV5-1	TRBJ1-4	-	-	CASSLNEKLFF	TGCGCCAGCAGCCTCAATGAAAAACTGTTTTTT
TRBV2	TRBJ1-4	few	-	CASSSGQVNEKLFF	TGTGCCAGCAGCTCGGGACAAGTTAATGAAAAACTGTTTTTT
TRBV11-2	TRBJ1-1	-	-	CASSLAAGVNTEAFF	TGTGCCAGCAGTCTAGCGGCAGGGGTGAACACTGAAGCTTTCTTT
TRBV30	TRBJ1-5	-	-	CAWSVWGEEQPQHF	TGTGCCTGGAGTGTTTGGGGGGAAGAACAGCCCCAGCATTTT